What follows are 2 T cell receptor beta chains derived from one specimen sequenced in a study of blood T cell repertoires in COVID-19. Method: immunoSEQ multiplex PCR; TCRdb's copy keeps in-frame clones and lacks some. The sample records 110,000 to 150,000 clones, over 80% being singletons. Sequenced sample: PBMCs or T cells enriched from blood (not recorded which). All receptors come from a man aged 55 to 70 who had recovered from COVID-19.

V gene TRBV9 combines with J gene TRBJ2-1, with 9 bases matching TRBD2. V trimming: 0 bases; J trimming: 0 bases; junction bases outside the gene matches: 13. The germline gives CDR1 SGDLS, CDR2 YYNGEE. This CDR3 is 20 amino acids long. Written as DNA, the CDR3 is TGTGCCAGCAGCGTAGGGGATAGCGGGAGCTCCCGAAGCTCCTACAATGAGCAGTTCTTC. Translated, it gives CASSVGDSGSSRSSYNEQFF.

The rearrangement links TRBV27 to TRBJ1-2; D remains ambiguous. Germline V lookup: CDR1 MNHEY, CDR2 SMNVEV (reference sequence). V was pared by 10 bases and J by 0 bases, with 15 bases between. The CDR3 length is 14 residues. The CDR3 here is CATKRSLANYGYTF. For the CDR3, the DNA is TGTGCCACCAAAAGGAGCCTAGCTAACTATGGCTACACCTTC.